Given below is one TCR beta chain in context. Trimming pared 1 base from V and 9 bases from J, leaving 11 bases between. This CDR3 has 13 amino acids. Germline-derived CDR1 and CDR2 are SGHNT and YYREEE (reference sequence). Under the authors' procedure: Cell counts per sample came from amplifying reference gene primers. The repertoire was sequenced with immunoSEQ multiplex PCR; TCRdb's copy has only in-frame clones and lacks some. V, J and clone size are those of that table, while D and trimming were read from the DNA. The top ten clones hold 2% of a sample with approximately 160,000 clones, approximately 93% of them seen once. The entry originates in a study of blood T cell repertoires in COVID-19. On the study more broadly: There were acute and convalescent COVID-19 samples, and they came from the United States, Italy and Spain. T cells, B-cell-depleted T cells, or PBMCs supplied cDNA or gDNA.

The chain has TRBV5-4 and TRBJ1-5, with D possibly TRBD1 on 6 matching bases. This receptor was taken from a woman aged 60-70 years with COVID-19, enrolled during active disease. Material: peripheral blood. CDR3 protein: CASSLQGSRPQHF. CDR3 DNA sequence: TGTGCCAGCAGCTTGCAGGGGTCCCGGCCCCAGCATTTT.